The subject of this entry is one T cell receptor beta chain. Sequencing was performed with immunoSEQ multiplex PCR; in TCRdb, only in-frame clones are kept and a portion is missing. The sample lists roughly 84,000 clones, 85% to 95% occurring once. This record belongs to a study of T cell changes during pregnancy in multiple sclerosis. V gave up 6 bases and J gave up 1 base, with 9 bases separating them. Germline assignment: CDR1 KGHSH and CDR2 LQKENI. The CDR3 runs to 13 residues. This clonotype was sampled from a female donor in good health, enrolled as a control in a pregnancy study. The chain links TRBV18 to TRBJ1-1; no reliable D call. The material sequenced was peripheral blood, taken in the third trimester of pregnancy. The CDR3 here is CASSATGNTEAFF. The CDR3 DNA reads as TGTGCCAGCTCTGCTACGGGGAACACTGAAGCTTTCTTT.